This T cell receptor beta chain was found in a study of early T cells in non-severe SARS-CoV-2 infection. Study summary: Chains stayed unpaired after sequencing of bulk RNA from unsorted whole blood. Study-wide findings and caveats: VDJdb matches were skewed toward anti-spike CD8 T cell responses.

Using its own MiXCR run on the 5' RACE reads, TCRdb lists one record per CDR3 protein. The sample shows about 59,000 distinct CDR3 sequences, approximately 12% of them seen only once. This clonotype was seen many times. Its antigen is undetermined. CDR1 and CDR2 (germline): SGHNT, YENEEA. Trimming at V came to 4 bases and at J to 7 bases, leaving 7 bases not matched to a gene. The CDR3 has 16 amino acids. The sequence derives from an adult who was a healthcare worker with PCR-confirmed SARS-CoV-2 infection or an uninfected control (not recorded which). Input material: whole blood. The chain has TRBV11-3 and TRBJ2-1; TRBD2 matches 13 bases. CDR3 DNA: TGTGCCAGCAGCTCGCGACTAGCGGGAGGTGAGAATGAGCAGTTCTTC. Translated: CASSSRLAGGENEQFF.